The 7 T cell receptor beta chains below were found in one sample sequenced in a study of CD4 T cells in relation to SARS-CoV-2 and coronaviruses. This table comes from immunoSEQ multiplex PCR, and its TCRdb copy is limited to in-frame clones, with some not included. The table lists tens of thousands of clones, around 87% of them singletons. Sequencing was done on a sample of memory CD4+ T cells from PBMCs. Every receptor here comes from an adult with COVID-19.

This clone was seen a single time. J is TRBJ1-3 and V is TRBV6-1, with D maybe TRBD1 (5 bases). Germline V gene sequence: CDR1 MNHNS, CDR2 SASEGT. The CDR3 extends over 16 amino acids. V was shortened by 3 bases and J by 0 bases, with 12 bases between the two germline ends. The DNA for the CDR3 is TGTGCCAGCAGTGAGGGGGTCTCCGTCTCTGGAAACACCATATATTTT. It specifies CASSEGVSVSGNTIYF.

The rearrangement joins TRBV19 to TRBJ2-3; D is unresolved. The CDR3 loop spans 15 amino acids. V was cut by 2 bases and J by 1 base, with 10 bases left in between. Germline CDR1 reads LNHDA; CDR2 reads SQIVND (reference sequence). Here the CDR3 DNA reads TGTGCCAGTAGTATATCGGCCTACCGCACAGATACGCAGTATTTT. Translated, it gives CASSISAYRTDTQYF.

This clone was recorded only once. The rearrangement links TRBV9 to TRBJ1-3; unclear D gene. This CDR3 is built from 14 residues. Between the trimmed V and J ends, which lost 0 bases and 0 bases, there was a span of 4 bases. Germline loops: CDR1 SGDLS, CDR2 YYNGEE. The CDR3 region is CASSVGSSGNTIYF. The CDR3 DNA reads as TGTGCCAGCAGCGTAGGCAGCTCTGGAAACACCATATATTTT.

J is TRBJ1-5 and V is TRBV10-3; 8 nucleotides agree with TRBD1. The CDR3 is made up of 15 amino acids. Per germline, CDR1 ENHRY and CDR2 SYGVKD. Trimming removed 10 bases from V and 7 bases from J; junction bases left unmatched: 15. The CDR3 protein is CATTDSDRAVQPQHF. CDR3 sequence (DNA): TGTGCCACTACTGACTCGGACAGGGCCGTCCAGCCCCAGCATTTT.

CDR3 loop: CASSFNWGETQYF. The DNA for the CDR3 is TGTGCCAGCAGCTTTAACTGGGGCGAGACCCAGTACTTC. This sequence joins TRBV7-9 and TRBJ2-5; maybe TRBD1 (5 bases). The germline gives CDR1 SEHNR, CDR2 FQNEAQ (reference sequence). The CDR3 sequence is 13 residues long. The ends were cut back, 3 bases at V and 5 bases at J, with 10 bases in the middle.

This clone was seen only a few times. The chain couples TRBV6-6 to TRBJ2-2; D may be TRBD1 (6 bases). Germline V CDR1 and CDR2: MNHNY, SVGAGI (reference sequence). This CDR3 is 15 amino acids long. The V end lost 9 bases, the J end lost 5 bases, and 19 bases lay between the germline ends. CDR3 in DNA: TGTGCCAGTCAGAAGGCCGAGGGGGTGACCGGGGAGCTGTTTTTT. As protein: CASQKAEGVTGELFF.

The genes are TRBV6-6 and TRBJ1-2; no clear D. The CDR3 totals 14 residues. Trimming shortened V by 2 bases and J by 4 bases, and 11 bases separated the two germline ends. CDR1 and CDR2 from the germline V gene are MNHNY and SVGAGI (reference sequence). CDR3 in DNA: TGTGCCAGCAGTTACGTGGACGTCGTCTATGGCTACACCTTC. Amino acid sequence: CASSYVDVVYGYTF.